This TCR beta chain was identified in a study of beta chain features in type 1 diabetes. Expressed TCRB transcripts got sequenced, as all isolated RNA was reverse transcribed. Repertoires were generated with immunoSEQ multiplex PCR, while TCRdb's copy carries only in-frame clones and drops some. The sample consists of roughly 500,000 clones, 30% of them appearing once. From germline, CDR1 is SQVTM and CDR2 ANQGSEA. Trimming stripped 3 bases from V and 8 bases from J, with 20 bases between. CDR3 length: 15 residues. Sequenced input: naive CD4+ T cells from blood. The chain is built from TRBV29-1 and TRBJ2-1; possibly TRBD1 for D (5 bases). This receptor was identified in a man aged 18 to 30 in good health. The CDR3 sequence is CSVESMAGRSHEQFF. CDR3 nucleotides: TGCAGCGTTGAGAGTATGGCAGGGCGATCCCATGAGCAGTTCTTC.